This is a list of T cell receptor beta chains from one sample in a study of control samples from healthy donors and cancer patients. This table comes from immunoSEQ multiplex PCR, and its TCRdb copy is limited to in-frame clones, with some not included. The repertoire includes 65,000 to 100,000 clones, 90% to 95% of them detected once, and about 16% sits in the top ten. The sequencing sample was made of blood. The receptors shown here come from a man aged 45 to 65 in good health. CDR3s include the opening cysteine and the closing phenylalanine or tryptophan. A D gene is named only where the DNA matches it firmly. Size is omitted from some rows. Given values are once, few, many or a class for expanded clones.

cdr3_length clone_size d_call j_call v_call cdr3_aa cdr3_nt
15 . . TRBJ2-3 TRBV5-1 CASSLAGPTADTQYF TGCGCCAGCAGCTTGGCGGGCCCCACGGCAGATACGCAGTATTTT
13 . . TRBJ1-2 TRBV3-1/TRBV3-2 CASSQGPDRSHTF TGTGCCAGCAGCCAAGGGCCTGACAGATCGCACACCTTC
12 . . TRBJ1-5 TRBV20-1 CSASIRNQPQHF TGCAGTGCTAGTATCAGGAATCAGCCCCAGCATTTT
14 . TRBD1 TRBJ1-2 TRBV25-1 CASSEIFAGGGYTF TGTGCCAGCAGTGAAATTTTCGCAGGGGGCGGCTACACCTTC
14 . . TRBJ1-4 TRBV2 CASSESEGWMKLFF TGTGCCAGCAGTGAAAGCGAGGGATGGATGAAACTGTTTTTT
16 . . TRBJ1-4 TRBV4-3 CASSQDVGRSGEKLFF TGCGCCAGCAGCCAAGATGTAGGCAGGTCAGGCGAAAAACTGTTTTTT
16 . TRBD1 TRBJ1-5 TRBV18 CASSPGIGTGDQPQHF TGTGCCAGCTCTCCGGGAATCGGGACAGGGGATCAGCCCCAGCATTTT
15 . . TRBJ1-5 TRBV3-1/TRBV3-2 CASSQDITGSQPQHF TGTGCCAGCAGCCAAGATATTACGGGGAGCCAGCCCCAGCATTTT
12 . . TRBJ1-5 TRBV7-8 CASSRDNQPQHF TGTGCCAGCAGCCGAGACAATCAGCCCCAGCATTTT
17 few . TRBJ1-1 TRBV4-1 CASSIRVQGWEGTEAFF TGCGCCAGCAGCATAAGAGTACAGGGATGGGAGGGAACTGAAGCTTTCTTT
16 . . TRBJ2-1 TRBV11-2 CASSPPGTSFYNEQFF TGTGCCAGCAGCCCCCCCGGGACATCCTTCTACAATGAGCAGTTCTTC
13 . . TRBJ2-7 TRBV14 CASSRTQLIEQYF TGTGCCAGCAGCCGGACCCAGCTGATCGAGCAGTACTTC
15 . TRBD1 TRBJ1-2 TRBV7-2 CASSSVRDRGHGYTF TGTGCCAGCAGCTCCGTCCGGGACAGGGGGCACGGCTACACCTTC